This T cell receptor beta chain was sequenced in a study of blood T cell repertoires in COVID-19. Method: immunoSEQ multiplex PCR; TCRdb's copy keeps in-frame clones and lacks some. This sample yields more than 200,000 clones, of which about four fifths are seen a single time; approximately 1.8% belongs to the top ten. Specimen: PBMCs or T cells enriched from blood (not recorded which). The source is a man between 60 and 70 years old who had recovered from COVID-19.

The CDR3 loop is CASSTLTDYGYTF. CDR3 coding DNA: TGCGCCAGCAGTACGTTGACAGACTATGGCTACACCTTC. The rearrangement uses TRBV5-1 and TRBJ1-2; D possibly corresponds to TRBD1 (5 bases). Germline CDR1 and CDR2: SGHRS and YFSETQ. The V end lost 5 bases, the J end lost 3 bases, and 11 bases lay between the germline ends. This CDR3 is built from 13 residues.